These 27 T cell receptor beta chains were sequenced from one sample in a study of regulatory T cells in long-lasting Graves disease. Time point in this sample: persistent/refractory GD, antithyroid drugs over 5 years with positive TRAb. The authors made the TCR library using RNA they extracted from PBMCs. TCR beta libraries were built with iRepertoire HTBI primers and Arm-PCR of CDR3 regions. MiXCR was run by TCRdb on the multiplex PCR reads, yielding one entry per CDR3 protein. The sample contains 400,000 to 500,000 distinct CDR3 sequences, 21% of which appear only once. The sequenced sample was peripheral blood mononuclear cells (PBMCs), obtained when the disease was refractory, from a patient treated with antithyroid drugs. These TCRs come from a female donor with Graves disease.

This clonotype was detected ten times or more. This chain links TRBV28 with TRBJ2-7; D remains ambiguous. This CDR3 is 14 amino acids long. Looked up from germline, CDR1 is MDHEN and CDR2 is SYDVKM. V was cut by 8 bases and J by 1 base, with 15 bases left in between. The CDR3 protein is CASLPNGFSYEQYF. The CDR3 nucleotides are TGTGCCAGCCTCCCGAACGGGTTTTCCTACGAGCAGTACTTC.

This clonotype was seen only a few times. This CDR3 reads CASRLDWGEQYF. CDR3 DNA: TGTGCCAGCAGACTGGACTGGGGGGAGCAGTACTTC. The chain combines TRBV12-3 or TRBV12-4 with TRBJ2-7; the D gene could be TRBD1 or TRBD2 (5 bases each). Trimming left V 6 bases short and J 7 bases short, with 13 bases between. The CDR3 contains 12 residues.

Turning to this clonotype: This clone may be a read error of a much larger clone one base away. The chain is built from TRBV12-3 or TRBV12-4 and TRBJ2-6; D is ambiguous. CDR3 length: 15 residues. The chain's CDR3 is CTSSLQFPGANVLTF. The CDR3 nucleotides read TGTACCAGCAGTTTACAGTTTCCTGGGGCCAACGTCCTGACTTTC.

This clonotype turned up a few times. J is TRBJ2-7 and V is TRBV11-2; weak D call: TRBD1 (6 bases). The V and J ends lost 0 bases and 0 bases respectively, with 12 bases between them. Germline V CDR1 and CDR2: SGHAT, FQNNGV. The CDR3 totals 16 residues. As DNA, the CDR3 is TGTGCCAGCAGCTTAGAACAGGGTGTTAGCTCCTACGAGCAGTACTTC. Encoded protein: CASSLEQGVSSYEQYF.

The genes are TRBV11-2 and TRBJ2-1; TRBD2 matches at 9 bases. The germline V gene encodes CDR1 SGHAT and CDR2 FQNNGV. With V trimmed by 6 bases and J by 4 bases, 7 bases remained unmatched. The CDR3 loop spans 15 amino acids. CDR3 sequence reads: CASRPLAGGYNEQFF. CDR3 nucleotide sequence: TGTGCCAGCAGACCTCTTGCGGGAGGGTACAATGAGCAGTTCTTC.

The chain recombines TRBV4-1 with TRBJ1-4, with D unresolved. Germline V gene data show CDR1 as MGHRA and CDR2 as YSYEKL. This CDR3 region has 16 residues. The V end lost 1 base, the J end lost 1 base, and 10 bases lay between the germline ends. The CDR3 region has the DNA TGCGCCAGCAGCCAAGGGAACGGGGTAACTAATGAAAAACTGTTTTTT. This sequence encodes CASSQGNGVTNEKLFF.

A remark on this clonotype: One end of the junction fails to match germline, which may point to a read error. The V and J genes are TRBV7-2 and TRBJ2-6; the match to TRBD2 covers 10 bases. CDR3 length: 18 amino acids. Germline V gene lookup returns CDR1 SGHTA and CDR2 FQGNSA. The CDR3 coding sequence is TGTGCCAACAGCACGAGACTAGCGGGTTCCTCTGGGGCCAACGTCCTGACTTTC. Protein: CANSTRLAGSSGANVLTF.

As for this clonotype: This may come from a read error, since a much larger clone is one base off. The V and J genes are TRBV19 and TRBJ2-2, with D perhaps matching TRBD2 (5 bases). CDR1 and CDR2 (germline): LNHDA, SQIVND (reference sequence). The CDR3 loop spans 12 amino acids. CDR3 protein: CASSIRPGELSF. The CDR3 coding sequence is TGTGCCAGTAGTATTCGGCCCGGGGAGCTGTCTTTT.

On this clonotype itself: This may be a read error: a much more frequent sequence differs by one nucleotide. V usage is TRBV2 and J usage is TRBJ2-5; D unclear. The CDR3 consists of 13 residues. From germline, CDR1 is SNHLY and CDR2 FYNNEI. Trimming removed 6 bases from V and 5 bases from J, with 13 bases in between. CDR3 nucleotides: TGTGCCAGCAGCACAGATCAGTGGGAGACCCAGTACTTC. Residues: CASSTDQWETQYF. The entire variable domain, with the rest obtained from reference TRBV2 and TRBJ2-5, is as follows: EPEVTQTPSHQVTQMGQEVILRCVPISNHLYFYWYRQILGQKVEFLVSFYNNEISEKSEIFDDQFSVERPDGSNFTLKIRSTKLEDSAMYFCASSTDQWETQYFGPGTRLLVL.

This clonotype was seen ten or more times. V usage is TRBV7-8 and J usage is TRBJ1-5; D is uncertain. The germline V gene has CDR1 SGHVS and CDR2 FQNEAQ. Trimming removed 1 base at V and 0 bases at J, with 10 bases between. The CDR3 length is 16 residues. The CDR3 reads CASSLGQRPSNQPQHF. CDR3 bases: TGTGCCAGCAGCTTAGGGCAAAGGCCTAGCAATCAGCCCCAGCATTTT.

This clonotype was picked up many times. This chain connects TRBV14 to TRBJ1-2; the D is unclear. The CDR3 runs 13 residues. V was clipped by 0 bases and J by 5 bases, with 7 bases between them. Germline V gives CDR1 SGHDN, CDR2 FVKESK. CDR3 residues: CASSQDRTYGYTF. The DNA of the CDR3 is TGTGCCAGCAGCCAAGACAGGACGTATGGCTACACCTTC.

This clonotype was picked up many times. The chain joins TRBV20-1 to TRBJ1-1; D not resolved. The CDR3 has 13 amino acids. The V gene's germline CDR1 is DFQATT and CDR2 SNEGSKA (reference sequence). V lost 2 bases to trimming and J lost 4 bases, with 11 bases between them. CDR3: CSARIGMSTEAFF. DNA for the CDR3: TGCAGTGCTAGAATAGGGATGAGCACTGAAGCTTTCTTT.

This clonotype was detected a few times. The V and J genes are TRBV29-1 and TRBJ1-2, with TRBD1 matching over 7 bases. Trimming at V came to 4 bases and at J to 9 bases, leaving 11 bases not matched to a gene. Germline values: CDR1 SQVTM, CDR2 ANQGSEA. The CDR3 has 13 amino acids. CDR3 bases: TGCAGCGTTGGGCCCCGGGACAGAGGTAGCTACACCTTC. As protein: CSVGPRDRGSYTF.

The CDR3 DNA reads TGTGCCAGTACCAATCCCCGACTATACACGAACCCGAACACTGAAGCTTTCTTT. Its translation: CASTNPRLYTNPNTEAFF. The chain is built from TRBV19 and TRBJ1-1; D not resolved. V was trimmed by 7 bases and J by 1 base, leaving 25 bases between them. CDR1 and CDR2 (germline): LNHDA, SQIVND (reference sequence). The CDR3 is 18 amino acids.

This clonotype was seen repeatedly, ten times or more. CDR3: CASSLGDRLNQPQHF. CDR3 nucleotides: TGTGCCAGCAGTTTAGGGGACAGACTCAATCAGCCCCAGCATTTT. The J gene is TRBJ1-5, the V gene TRBV28, with TRBD1 matching 7 bases. This CDR3 has 15 residues. The germline CDR1 and CDR2 sequences are MDHEN and SYDVKM. With V trimmed by 2 bases and J by 3 bases, 4 bases remained unmatched.

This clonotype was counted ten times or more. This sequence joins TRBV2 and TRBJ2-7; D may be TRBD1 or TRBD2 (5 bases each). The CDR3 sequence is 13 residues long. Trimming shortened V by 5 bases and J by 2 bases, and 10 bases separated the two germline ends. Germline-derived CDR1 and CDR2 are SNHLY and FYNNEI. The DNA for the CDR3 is TGTGCCAGCAGTTCGGGACCCGCCTACGAGCAGTACTTC. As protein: CASSSGPAYEQYF.

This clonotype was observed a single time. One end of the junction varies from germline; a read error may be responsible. In DNA, the CDR3 is TGCGTCAGCAGCGAAACGGGAGACTACGAGCAGTACTTC. Its translation: CVSSETGDYEQYF. J is TRBJ2-7 and V is TRBV5-1; D is perhaps TRBD2 (6 bases). The germline gives CDR1 SGHRS, CDR2 YFSETQ. The CDR3 spans 13 residues.

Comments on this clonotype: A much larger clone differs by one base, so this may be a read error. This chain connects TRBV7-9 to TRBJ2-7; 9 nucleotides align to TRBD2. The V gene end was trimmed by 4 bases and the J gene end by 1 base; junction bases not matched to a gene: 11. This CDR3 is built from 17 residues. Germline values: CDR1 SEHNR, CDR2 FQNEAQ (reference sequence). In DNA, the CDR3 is TGTGCCAGCAGCTCAGCGCGGGCGACTAGCGGATCCTACGAGCAGTACTTC. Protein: CASSSARATSGSYEQYF. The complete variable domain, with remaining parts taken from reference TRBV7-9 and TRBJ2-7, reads DTGVSQNPRHKITKRGQNVTFRCDPISEHNRLYWYRQTLGQGPEFLTYFQNEAQLEKSRLLSDRFSAERPKGSFSTLEIQRTEQGDSAMYLCASSSARATSGSYEQYFGPGTRLTVT.

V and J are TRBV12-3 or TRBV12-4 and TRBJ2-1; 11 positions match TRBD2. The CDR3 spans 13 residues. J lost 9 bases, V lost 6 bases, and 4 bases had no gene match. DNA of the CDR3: TGTGCCAGCAGCCAACTAGCGGGAGTTGAGCAGTTCTTC. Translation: CASSQLAGVEQFF.

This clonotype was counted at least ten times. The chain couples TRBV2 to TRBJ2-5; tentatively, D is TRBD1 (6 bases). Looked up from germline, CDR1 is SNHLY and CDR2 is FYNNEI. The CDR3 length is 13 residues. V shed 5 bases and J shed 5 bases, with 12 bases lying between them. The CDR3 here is CASSLQGTETQYF. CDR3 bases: TGTGCCAGCAGTCTACAGGGAACGGAGACCCAGTACTTC.

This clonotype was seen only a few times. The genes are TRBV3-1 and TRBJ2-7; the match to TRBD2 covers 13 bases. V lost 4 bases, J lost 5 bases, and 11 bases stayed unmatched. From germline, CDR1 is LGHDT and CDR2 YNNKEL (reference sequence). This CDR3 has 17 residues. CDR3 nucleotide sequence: TGTGCCAGCAGCCCGAACTCCGGGACTAGCGGGACCCACGAGCAGTACTTC. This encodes CASSPNSGTSGTHEQYF.

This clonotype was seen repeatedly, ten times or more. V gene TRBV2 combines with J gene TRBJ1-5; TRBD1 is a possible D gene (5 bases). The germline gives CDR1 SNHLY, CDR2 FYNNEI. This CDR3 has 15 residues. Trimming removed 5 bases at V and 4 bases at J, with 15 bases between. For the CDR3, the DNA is TGTGCCAGCAGTCCCGGGGCCGTGGGTAATCAGCCCCAGCATTTT. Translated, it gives CASSPGAVGNQPQHF.

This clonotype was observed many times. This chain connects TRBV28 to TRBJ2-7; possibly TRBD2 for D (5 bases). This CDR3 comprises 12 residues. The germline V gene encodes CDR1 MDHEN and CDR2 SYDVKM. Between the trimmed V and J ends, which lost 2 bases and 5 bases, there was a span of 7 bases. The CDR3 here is CASSLEGNEQYF. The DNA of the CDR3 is TGTGCCAGCAGTTTAGAGGGAAACGAGCAGTACTTC.

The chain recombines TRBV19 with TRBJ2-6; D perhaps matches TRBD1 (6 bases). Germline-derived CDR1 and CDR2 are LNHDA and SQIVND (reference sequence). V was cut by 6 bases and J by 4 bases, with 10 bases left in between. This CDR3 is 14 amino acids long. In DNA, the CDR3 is TGTGCCAGTAGCACAGGGTACGGGGCCAACGTCCTGACTTTC. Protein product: CASSTGYGANVLTF.

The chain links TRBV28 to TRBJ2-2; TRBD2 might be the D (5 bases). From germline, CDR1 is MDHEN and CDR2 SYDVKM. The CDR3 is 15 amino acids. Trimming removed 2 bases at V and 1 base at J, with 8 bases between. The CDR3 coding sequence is TGTGCCAGCAGTTTAATCCGGGAGAACACCGGGGAGCTGTTTTTT. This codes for CASSLIRENTGELFF.

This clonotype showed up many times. CDR3: CSVGLAQTQYF. The CDR3, as DNA: TGCAGCGTTGGTCTTGCGCAGACCCAGTACTTC. The rearrangement joins TRBV29-1 to TRBJ2-5; no firm D call. Germline V gene data show CDR1 as SQVTM and CDR2 as ANQGSEA. The ends were cut back, 4 bases at V and 6 bases at J, with 9 bases in the middle. The CDR3 runs 11 residues.

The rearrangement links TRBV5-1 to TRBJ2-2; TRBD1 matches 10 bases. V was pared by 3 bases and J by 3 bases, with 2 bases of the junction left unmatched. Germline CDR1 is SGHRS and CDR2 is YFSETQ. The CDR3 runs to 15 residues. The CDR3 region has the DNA TGCGCCAGCAGCTATGGGACAGGGGACACCGGGGAGCTGTTTTTT. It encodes CASSYGTGDTGELFF.